This section outlines one TCR beta chain sequence together with its context. The CDR3 sequence is 16 residues long. CDR1 is SGHVS and CDR2 is FNYEAQ in the germline V gene. The V end lost 3 bases, the J end lost 0 bases, and 13 bases lay between the germline ends. Followed longitudinally, the Seattle patients had been enrolled during active infection. The sample comes from a study of blood T cell repertoires in COVID-19. Clones were sequenced by immunoSEQ multiplex PCR, and TCRdb holds only the in-frame ones, with some missing. Among 300,000 to 400,000 clones listed, 70% to 90% were seen once. This TCR was sampled from a woman in her sixties with COVID-19, enrolled during active disease. Sequences were obtained from peripheral blood. V gene TRBV7-6 combines with J gene TRBJ2-3, with D possibly being TRBD2 (7 bases). DNA for the CDR3: TGTGCCAGCAGCTTGCGGGGGCCACCTAGCACAGATACGCAGTATTTT. Protein sequence: CASSLRGPPSTDTQYF.